One and the same sample provided the 16 T cell receptor beta chains below, sequenced in a study of blood T cells in healthy people across ages. Using a J-beta primer mix together with a sample-barcoded 5' primer, a second PCR was run for 7 to 11 cycles. One entry per CDR3 protein results from TCRdb running MiXCR on the 5' RACE reads. The sample has around 1,600,000 distinct CDR3 sequences; approximately 43% are singletons. The sequencing input was blood. The origin of the receptors is a woman aged 18-35 years in good health.

This chain joins TRBV20-1 and TRBJ1-1; 7 nucleotides agree with TRBD1. Germline V gives CDR1 DFQATT, CDR2 SNEGSKA (reference sequence). V gave up 3 bases and J gave up 8 bases; unmatched junction bases: 9. The CDR3 runs 13 residues. The DNA of the CDR3 is TGCAGTGCTAGCGACAGGGCGCTGGGAGAAGCTTTCTTT. It specifies CSASDRALGEAFF.

This clonotype was seen a handful of times. The chain employs TRBV5-1 and TRBJ1-5; no definite D call. The V end was cut by 2 bases, the J end by 6 bases, with 15 bases between. CDR3 length: 15 residues. The V gene's germline CDR1 is SGHRS and CDR2 YFSETQ. The CDR3 protein is CASSFTDASLQPQHF. In DNA, the CDR3 is TGCGCCAGCAGCTTCACGGACGCCAGTCTTCAGCCCCAGCATTTT.

Regarding this clonotype: The junction differs from germline at one of its ends, possibly a read error. V and J are TRBV7-2 and TRBJ2-3, with 9 nucleotides matching TRBD2. This CDR3 is 15 amino acids long. CDR1 and CDR2 (germline): SGHTA, FQGNSA. The DNA of the CDR3 is TGTGCCAGCAGCTTAGGTGTTAGCGGGGGAGATGCGCAGTATTTT. Translated: CASSLGVSGGDAQYF.

The genes are TRBV12-3 or TRBV12-4 and TRBJ1-4; no reliable D call. The V end lost 6 bases, the J end lost 3 bases, and 8 bases lay between the germline ends. This CDR3 contains 13 residues. Here the CDR3 DNA reads TGTGCCAGCAGAGCTACCCCTAATGAAAAACTGTTTTTT. Translation gives CASRATPNEKLFF.

The rearrangement uses TRBV24-1 and TRBJ1-5, with a tentative D call TRBD1 (5 bases). Trimming took off 7 bases at V and 3 bases at J, with 15 bases between the two ends. This CDR3 comprises 15 residues. Per the germline V gene, CDR1 is KGHDR and CDR2 is SFDVKD. The CDR3 DNA sequence: TGTGCCACCAGCGACGGGGGAACCTCCAATCAGCCCCAGCATTTT. Protein product: CATSDGGTSNQPQHF.

On this clonotype: A much larger clone lies one base from this, so it may be a read error. J is TRBJ2-7 and V is TRBV10-3, with D perhaps matching TRBD2 (5 bases). Germline V gene lookup returns CDR1 ENHRY and CDR2 SYGVKD. The CDR3 length is 13 residues. Here the CDR3 reads CAISESGSDERYF. For the CDR3, the DNA is TGTGCCATCAGTGAGTCTGGTAGCGACGAGCGGTACTTC.

DNA of the CDR3: TGTGCCAGCAGCGGAGATGGGGACCACGAGCAGTACTTC. Amino acid sequence: CASSGDGDHEQYF. The rearrangement joins TRBV9 to TRBJ2-7; perhaps D is TRBD1 or TRBD2 (5 bases each). Germline assignment: CDR1 SGDLS and CDR2 YYNGEE. Trimming took off 3 bases at V and 5 bases at J, with 12 bases between the two ends. This CDR3 contains 13 residues.

This clonotype has only a few counts. The chain employs TRBV25-1 and TRBJ2-1; 14 bases align to TRBD2. The CDR3 spans 16 residues. Unmatched junction bases numbered 9, after V lost 5 bases and J lost 9 bases. Germline loops: CDR1 MGHDK, CDR2 SYGVNS. Written as DNA, the CDR3 is TGTGCCAGCAGTACCCCGGGACTAGCGGGAGAGGGTGAGCAGTTCTTC. Amino acids: CASSTPGLAGEGEQFF.

CDR3 nucleotides: TGTGCCAGCAGTATGGCCGGGGACAGGGGGTTTTTGAACACTGAAGCTTTCTTT. Translation: CASSMAGDRGFLNTEAFF. The chain carries TRBV6-1 and TRBJ1-1, with 11 bases that match TRBD1. The germline V gene has CDR1 MNHNS and CDR2 SASEGT. V lost 5 bases to trimming and J lost 0 bases; unmatched junction nucleotides: 11. CDR3 size: 18 residues.

J is TRBJ2-3 and V is TRBV6-2 or TRBV6-3; 12 positions agree with TRBD2. The J segment lost 0 bases and the V segment lost 6 bases, leaving 10 bases of the junction unmatched. This CDR3 spans 18 amino acids. Germline assignment: CDR1 MNHEY and CDR2 SVGEGT. The CDR3 DNA sequence: TGTGCCAGCAGGCCTCTACTCGGGACTAGCGGGAGCACAGATACGCAGTATTTT. Amino acid sequence: CASRPLLGTSGSTDTQYF.

J is TRBJ2-3 and V is TRBV5-1; 10 bases match TRBD2. Trimming cost V 3 bases and J 5 bases; bases outside gene matches: 12. The CDR3 runs 17 residues. Germline V gene sequence: CDR1 SGHRS, CDR2 YFSETQ. The DNA of the CDR3 is TGCGCCAGCAGCTCGGGAAGCGGGGGGGCAGAGGTAGATACGCAGTATTTT. Translated, it gives CASSSGSGGAEVDTQYF.

The CDR3 coding sequence is TGTGCCAGCAGCCCGAACAGGGGGCAGGCCTCCTACAATGAGCAGTTCTTC. Protein product: CASSPNRGQASYNEQFF. This rearrangement joins TRBV5-6 to TRBJ2-1, with 9 positions matching TRBD1. Germline CDR1 SGHDT, CDR2 YYEEEE. Trimming cost V 4 bases and J 0 bases; bases outside gene matches: 8. The CDR3 sequence is 17 residues long.

The V call is TRBV7-9, the J call TRBJ2-3; 10 nucleotides line up with TRBD2. Losses at the gene ends were 1 base for V and 6 bases for J; bases not matched to a gene: 7. The CDR3 covers 16 residues. The germline V gene has CDR1 SEHNR and CDR2 FQNEAQ (reference sequence). CDR3 sequence: CASSLGVGTSADTQYF. CDR3 in DNA: TGTGCCAGCAGCTTAGGTGTAGGGACTAGCGCCGATACGCAGTATTTT.

This clonotype appeared many times. The rearrangement uses TRBV29-1 and TRBJ2-7, with TRBD2 as a possible D gene (6 bases). This CDR3 is 13 amino acids long. Per germline, CDR1 SQVTM and CDR2 ANQGSEA. Between the trimmed V and J ends, which lost 6 bases and 1 base, there was a span of 13 bases. CDR3 residues: CSVGGVVSYEQYF. Here the CDR3 DNA reads TGCAGCGTAGGAGGGGTAGTGTCCTACGAGCAGTACTTC.

The chain combines TRBV29-1 with TRBJ2-2; D may be TRBD2 (5 bases). Germline V gene sequence: CDR1 SQVTM, CDR2 ANQGSEA. The length of the CDR3 is 14 residues. V was shortened by 4 bases and J by 3 bases, with 12 bases between the two germline ends. CDR3 region: CSVGGSWDTGELFF. Here the CDR3 DNA reads TGCAGCGTTGGTGGGAGTTGGGACACCGGGGAGCTGTTTTTT.

The CDR3 reads CASSPLGSSSTGELFF. Written as DNA, the CDR3 is TGTGCCAGCAGTCCTCTGGGGTCGTCGAGCACCGGGGAGCTGTTTTTT. The chain links TRBV7-9 to TRBJ2-2, with no clear D. The V and J ends lost 6 bases and 4 bases respectively, with 18 bases between them. The CDR3 has 16 amino acids. From germline, CDR1 is SEHNR and CDR2 FQNEAQ (reference sequence).